One sample yielded the 2 T cell receptor beta chains listed below, sequenced in a study of beta chain features in type 1 diabetes. The study's findings and limits: Among patients with Type 1 diabetes, TCRB CDR3s were moderately but significantly shorter in every one of the four CD4+ subsets.

What these receptors recognize is not known. What was sequenced were expressed TCRB transcripts, since all of the isolated RNA had been reverse transcribed. Profiling relied on immunoSEQ multiplex PCR, and the TCRdb table lists in-frame clones only, not all of them. The sample carries 160,000 or so clones, roughly 9% recorded once. Sequencing was carried out using central memory CD4+ T cells from blood. The origin of the receptors is a woman aged 30 to 39 with type 1 diabetes.

The rearrangement uses TRBV6-6 and TRBJ1-2, with TRBD1 identical over 7 bases. The junction had 7 bases not matched to a gene; V was cut back by 5 bases and J by 7 bases. The germline CDR1 and CDR2 sequences are MNHNY and SVGAGI (reference sequence). The CDR3 sequence is 13 residues long. CDR3: CASSADRELGYTF. The CDR3 DNA sequence: TGTGCCAGCAGTGCCGACAGGGAGCTTGGCTACACCTTC.

This clone occurred a few times. The chain carries TRBV30 and TRBJ2-5; perhaps TRBD1 as D (7 bases). Germline V gene sequence: CDR1 GTSNPN, CDR2 SVGIG (reference sequence). Between the trimmed V and J ends, which lost 5 bases and 1 base, there was a span of 11 bases. This CDR3 comprises 13 residues. The CDR3 coding sequence is TGTGCCTGGCGGCGGGACAGCCAAGAGACCCAGTACTTC. Amino acids: CAWRRDSQETQYF.